The T cell receptor beta chain under discussion was sequenced for a study of blood T cell repertoires in COVID-19. About the research overall: Samples came from the United States, Italy and Spain, spanning acute and convalescent COVID-19.

Looked up from germline, CDR1 is SGHRS and CDR2 is YFSETQ. Trimming removed 3 bases from V and 5 bases from J, with 15 bases in between. CDR3 length equals 14 residues. As originally analysed: Quantification of nucleated cells was approximated via reference gene primer amplification. Clones were sequenced by immunoSEQ multiplex PCR, and TCRdb holds only the in-frame ones, with some missing. V and J calls and clone size are those listed in that table; D and trimming were worked out from the DNA. The sample holds 65,000 to 95,000 clones, roughly nine tenths seen once. V gene TRBV5-1 combines with J gene TRBJ2-7; D is perhaps TRBD2 (5 bases). The receptor was derived from an elderly man with acute or convalescent COVID-19. Material: peripheral blood. The CDR3 bases are TGCGCCAGCAGCTCGGAGGCCTCGGCCCACGAGCAGTACTTC. It translates to CASSSEASAHEQYF.